The rows below give T cell receptor beta chains drawn from one sample of a study of long-term antiretroviral therapy in people with HIV. TCRdb's copy holds only in-frame clones and misses some; the assay was immunoSEQ multiplex PCR. This sample has tens of thousands of clones, with 85% to 90% found just once. The sample was unsorted PBMCs, taken 3.2 years before starting antiretroviral therapy. The source is a man aged 45-65 years with HIV. Both conserved end residues are part of each CDR3. A D gene is named only where the DNA matches it firmly.

v_call,j_call,d_call,cdr3_aa
TRBV27,TRBJ2-5,TRBD1,CASSLFVGTGGRETQYF
TRBV18,TRBJ2-1,.,CASSPFDTYNEQFF
TRBV5-1,TRBJ2-7,TRBD1,CASKPGQGLYEQYF
TRBV9,TRBJ2-4,.,CASSAGGQAKNIQYF
TRBV7-8,TRBJ1-4,.,CASSRQADPTNEKLFF
TRBV18,TRBJ2-5,.,CASSPPFQETQYF
TRBV5-8,TRBJ1-4,.,CASSWRDEKLFF
TRBV9,TRBJ2-7,.,CASSAHSGDTYEQYF
TRBV18,TRBJ1-6,TRBD1,CASSPRQGRDSPLHF
TRBV9,TRBJ1-3,TRBD1,CASSVGPRGRGNTIYF
TRBV5-1,TRBJ2-6,.,CASREAGANVLTF
TRBV5-4,TRBJ2-1,.,CASSLVLGNEQFF
TRBV13,TRBJ2-7,TRBD1,CASTAGGSYEQYF
TRBV18,TRBJ1-4,TRBD1,CASSPGLAGTGLEKLFF
TRBV7-5,TRBJ1-4,.,CARSLGQGAFYEKLFF
TRBV11-2,TRBJ2-7,TRBD1,CASSRTGKPYEQYF
TRBV7-3,TRBJ2-1,.,CASSLVGYNEQFF
TRBV4-2,TRBJ2-4,.,CASSPPDPLGAKNIQYF
TRBV5-8,TRBJ2-7,.,CASSLAWGSYEQYF
TRBV14,TRBJ2-7,.,CASSPRLEGYEQYF
TRBV5-1,TRBJ2-3,TRBD2,CASSSTALSSGRIADTQYF
TRBV28,TRBJ2-1,.,CASSHLAWAYNEQFF
TRBV6-5,TRBJ1-1,TRBD1,CASSNRGPTEAFF
TRBV5-1,TRBJ2-3,.,CASSIRSEEDTQYF
TRBV4-1,TRBJ2-1,TRBD2,CASSQEGLAGHEQFF
TRBV6-4,TRBJ1-1,.,CASSEGTEAFF
TRBV19,TRBJ2-3,.,CASSIDLKSGLMLDTQYF
TRBV7-9,TRBJ2-3,.,CASSEWAKRSDTQYF
TRBV7-3,TRBJ2-7,.,CASSAEGDPYEQYF
TRBV10-3,TRBJ2-5,.,CAIGREETQYF
TRBV6-5,TRBJ1-4,.,CASSPTAINEKLFF
TRBV7-3,TRBJ2-7,.,CASSLSRSYEQYF
TRBV29-1,TRBJ2-3,TRBD2,CSVAEIAGGPPDTQYF
TRBV5-1,TRBJ2-3,TRBD1,CASSMTGGASGDTQYF
TRBV29-1,TRBJ2-7,.,CSVYGLTYEQYF
TRBV29-1,TRBJ2-3,TRBD1,CSGGQGGTDTQYF
TRBV4-3,TRBJ1-2,.,CASSGGLLGTRGYTF
TRBV29-1,TRBJ2-7,.,CSAGGFGGYEQYF
TRBV28,TRBJ2-7,TRBD1,CASSYFRGHSYEQYF
TRBV18,TRBJ1-1,TRBD1,CASSPRRGQGLVNTEAFF
TRBV10-1,TRBJ1-1,TRBD1,CASSTGGTEAFF
TRBV27,TRBJ2-7,TRBD2,CASSSGGPYEQYF
TRBV29-1,TRBJ2-2,.,CSVGRTGGNGELFF
TRBV5-1,TRBJ1-3,TRBD1,CASSSQGGTSGNTIYF
TRBV30,TRBJ1-3,.,CAWRERAGSSGNTIYF
TRBV18,TRBJ1-1,.,CASSPRTELNTEAFF
TRBV30,TRBJ2-2,.,CAWGRGGNTGELFF
TRBV5-5,TRBJ2-2,TRBD2,CASSLVGGGVTGELFF
TRBV25-1,TRBJ2-7,.,CASSAPLAGSEYF
TRBV6-1,TRBJ1-5,.,CASRPDPNSNQPQHF
TRBV5-6,TRBJ1-3,.,CASSLWGRGSSGNTIYF
TRBV2,TRBJ2-7,.,CASMTAYEQYF
TRBV6-1,TRBJ1-1,.,CASSESPALHLEAFF
TRBV5-1,TRBJ2-5,.,CASSLIPKETQYF
TRBV9,TRBJ1-2,.,CASSVGSGVRSRGGYTF